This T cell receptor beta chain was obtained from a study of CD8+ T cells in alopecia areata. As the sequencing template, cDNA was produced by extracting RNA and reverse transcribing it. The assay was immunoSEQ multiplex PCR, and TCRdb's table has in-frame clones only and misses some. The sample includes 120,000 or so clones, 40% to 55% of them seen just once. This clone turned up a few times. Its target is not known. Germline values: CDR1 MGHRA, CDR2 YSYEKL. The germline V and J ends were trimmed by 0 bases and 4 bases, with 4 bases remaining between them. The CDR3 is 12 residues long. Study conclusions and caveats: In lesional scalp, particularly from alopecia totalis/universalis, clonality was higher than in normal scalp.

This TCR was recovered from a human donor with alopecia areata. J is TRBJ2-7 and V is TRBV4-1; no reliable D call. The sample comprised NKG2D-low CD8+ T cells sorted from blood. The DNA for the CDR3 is TGCGCCAGCAGCCAAGACGATTACGAGCAGTACTTC. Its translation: CASSQDDYEQYF.